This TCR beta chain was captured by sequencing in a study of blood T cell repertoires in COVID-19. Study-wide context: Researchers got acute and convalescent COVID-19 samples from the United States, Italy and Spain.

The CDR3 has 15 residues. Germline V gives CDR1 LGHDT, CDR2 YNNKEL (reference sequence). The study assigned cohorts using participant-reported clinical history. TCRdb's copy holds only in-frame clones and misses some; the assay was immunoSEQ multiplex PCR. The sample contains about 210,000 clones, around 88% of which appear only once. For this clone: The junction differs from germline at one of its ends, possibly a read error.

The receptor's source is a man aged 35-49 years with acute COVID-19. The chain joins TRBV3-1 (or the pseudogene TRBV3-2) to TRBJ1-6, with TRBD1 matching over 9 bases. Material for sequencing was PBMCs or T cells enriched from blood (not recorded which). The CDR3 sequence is CVSSFTGTGTSPLHF. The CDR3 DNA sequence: TGTGTCAGCAGCTTCACCGGGACAGGGACTTCACCCCTCCACTTT.